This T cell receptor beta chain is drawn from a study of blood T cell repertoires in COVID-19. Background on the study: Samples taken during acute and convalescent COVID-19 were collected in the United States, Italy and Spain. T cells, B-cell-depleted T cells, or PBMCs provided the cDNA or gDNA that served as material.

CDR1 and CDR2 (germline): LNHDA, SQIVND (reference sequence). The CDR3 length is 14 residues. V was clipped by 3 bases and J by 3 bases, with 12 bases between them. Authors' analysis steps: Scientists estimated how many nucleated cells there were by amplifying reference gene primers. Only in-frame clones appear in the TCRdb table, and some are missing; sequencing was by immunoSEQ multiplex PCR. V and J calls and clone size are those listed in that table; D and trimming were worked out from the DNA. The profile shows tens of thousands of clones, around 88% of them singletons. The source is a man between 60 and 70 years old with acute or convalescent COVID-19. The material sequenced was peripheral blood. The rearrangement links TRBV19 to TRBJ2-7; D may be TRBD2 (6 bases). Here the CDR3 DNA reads TGTGCCAGTAGTATGGTGGGAGGAATCTACGAGCAGTACTTC. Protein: CASSMVGGIYEQYF.